The entry below gives a single T cell receptor (beta chain) sequence along with its context. Its specificity is not known. V shed 5 bases and J 5 bases; nucleotides not matched to a gene: 9. The CDR3 is made up of 15 amino acids. CDR1 and CDR2 (germline): SNHLY, FYNNEI. PCR employed 60 Vbeta and 13 Jbeta primers. The assay was immunoSEQ multiplex PCR, and TCRdb's table has in-frame clones only and misses some. The sample includes fewer than 250,000 clones, more than 80% of them seen just once. This entry belongs to a study of cytomegalovirus exposure and HLA in healthy donors. Study-level information: A data release that came early held roughly 85 million unique TCRs from HLA-typed donors. Whole-study results and caveats: Reports indicate that TCR beta sequences accurately predicted the HLA-A and HLA-B alleles of most subjects. Within an earlier analysis, most TCR beta V segments proved productive either about 90% or about 30% of the time.

The source is a man younger than 45 in good health and CMV-seronegative. The sample taken for sequencing was PBMCs. The chain joins TRBV2 to TRBJ1-5; 7 positions agree with TRBD1. The CDR3 bases are TGTGCCAGCAGTTGGAATAGGGGGCAAGATCAGCCCCAGCATTTT. Its protein is CASSWNRGQDQPQHF.